This T cell receptor (beta chain) was sequenced in a study of radiation and T cells in renal cell carcinoma. Time point defined: baseline pretreatment blood. Treatment defined: 15 Gy SBRT to primary tumor, nephrectomy 4 weeks later. Trimming pared 5 bases from V and 3 bases from J, leaving 8 bases between. The germline V gene encodes CDR1 ENHRY and CDR2 SYGVKD. There are 12 residues in the CDR3. The count of this clone is one. The antigen is not known. Clones were sequenced by immunoSEQ multiplex PCR, and TCRdb holds only the in-frame ones, with some missing. The table records some 150,000 clones, 70% to 90% of them present only once. Findings of the study overall: From baseline, blood top tumor clonotypes peaked at 2 weeks post-radiation.

The sequences come from blood, collected from a patient whose treatment included radiotherapy and nephrectomy. The genes are TRBV10-3 and TRBJ2-7; maybe TRBD2 (6 bases). The TCR originated in a woman aged 50 to 60 with renal cell carcinoma. Here the CDR3 reads CAISSGDYEQYF. CDR3 in DNA: TGTGCCATCAGTTCGGGAGACTACGAGCAGTACTTC.